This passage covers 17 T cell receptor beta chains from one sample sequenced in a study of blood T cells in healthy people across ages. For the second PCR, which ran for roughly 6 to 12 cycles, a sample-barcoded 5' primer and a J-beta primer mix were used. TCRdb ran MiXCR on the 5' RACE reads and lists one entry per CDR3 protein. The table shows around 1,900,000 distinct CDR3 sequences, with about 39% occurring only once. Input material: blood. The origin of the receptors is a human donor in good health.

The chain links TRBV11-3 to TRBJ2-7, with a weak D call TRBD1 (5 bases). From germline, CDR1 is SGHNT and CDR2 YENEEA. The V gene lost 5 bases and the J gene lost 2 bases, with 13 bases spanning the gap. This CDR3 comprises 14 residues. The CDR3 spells CASSTTGVTYEQYF. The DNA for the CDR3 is TGTGCCAGCAGCACAACAGGAGTCACCTACGAGCAGTACTTC.

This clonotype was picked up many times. The CDR3 bases are TGCAGTGCCTCGGGACTAGCGGGACCTGATCTAGCCAAAAACATTCAGTACTTC. As protein: CSASGLAGPDLAKNIQYF. This chain links TRBV20-1 with TRBJ2-4, with 13 positions matching TRBD2. The germline CDR1 and CDR2 sequences are DFQATT and SNEGSKA (reference sequence). The trim removed 6 bases at V and 0 bases at J, leaving 11 bases unmatched. There are 18 residues in the CDR3.

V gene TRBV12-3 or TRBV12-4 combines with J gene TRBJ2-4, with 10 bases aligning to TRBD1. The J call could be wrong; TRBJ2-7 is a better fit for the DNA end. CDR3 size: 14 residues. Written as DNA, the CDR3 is TGTGCCAGCAGTCCTATTAGGACAGGGGGCGAGCAGTACTTC. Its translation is CASSPIRTGGEQYF.

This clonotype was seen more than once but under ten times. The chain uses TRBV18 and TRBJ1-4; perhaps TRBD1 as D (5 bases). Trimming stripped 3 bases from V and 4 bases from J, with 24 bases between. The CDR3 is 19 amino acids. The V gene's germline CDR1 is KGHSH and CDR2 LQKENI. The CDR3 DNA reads TGTGCCAGCTCACCGTACGGCCGGGATCGGGGCGCCGGTAATGAAAAACTGTTTTTT. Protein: CASSPYGRDRGAGNEKLFF.

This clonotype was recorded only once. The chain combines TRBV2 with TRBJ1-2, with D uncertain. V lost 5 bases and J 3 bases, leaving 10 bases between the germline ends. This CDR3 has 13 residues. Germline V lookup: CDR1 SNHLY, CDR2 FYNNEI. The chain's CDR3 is CASSTRRDYGYTF. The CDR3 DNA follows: TGTGCCAGCAGTACTAGAAGAGACTATGGCTACACCTTC.

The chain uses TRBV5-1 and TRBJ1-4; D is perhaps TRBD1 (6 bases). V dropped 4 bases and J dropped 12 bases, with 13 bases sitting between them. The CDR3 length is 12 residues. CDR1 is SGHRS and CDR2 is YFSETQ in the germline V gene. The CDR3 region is CASSQRGGELFF. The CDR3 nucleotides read TGCGCCAGCAGCCAACGTGGGGGCGAACTGTTTTTT.

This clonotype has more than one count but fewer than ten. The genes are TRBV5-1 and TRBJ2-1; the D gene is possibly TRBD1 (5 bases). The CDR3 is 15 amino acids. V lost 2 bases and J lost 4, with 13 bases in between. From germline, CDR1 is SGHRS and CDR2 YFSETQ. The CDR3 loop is CASSFWPGKYNEQFF. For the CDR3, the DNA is TGCGCCAGCAGCTTTTGGCCAGGGAAGTACAATGAGCAGTTCTTC.

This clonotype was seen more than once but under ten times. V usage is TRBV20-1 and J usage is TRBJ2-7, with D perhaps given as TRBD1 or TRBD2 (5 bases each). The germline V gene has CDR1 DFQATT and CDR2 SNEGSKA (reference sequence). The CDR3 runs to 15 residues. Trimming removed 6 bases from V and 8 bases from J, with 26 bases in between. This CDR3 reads CSAPSRDVSSTKQYF. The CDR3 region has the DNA TGCAGTGCCCCCTCCCGGGACGTATCTTCTACGAAGCAGTACTTC.

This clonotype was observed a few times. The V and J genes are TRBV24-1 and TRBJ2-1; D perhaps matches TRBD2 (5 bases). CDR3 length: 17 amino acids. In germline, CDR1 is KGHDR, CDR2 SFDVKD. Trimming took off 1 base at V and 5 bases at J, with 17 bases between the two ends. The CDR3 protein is CATSDFGSGGHDNEQFF. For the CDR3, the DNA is TGTGCCACCAGTGATTTCGGGTCAGGCGGGCATGACAATGAGCAGTTCTTC.

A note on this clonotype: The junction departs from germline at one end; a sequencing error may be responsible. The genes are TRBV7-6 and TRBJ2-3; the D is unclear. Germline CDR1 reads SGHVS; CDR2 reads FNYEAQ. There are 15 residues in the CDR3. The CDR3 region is CASTEVLGVTDTEYF. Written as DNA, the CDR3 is TGTGCCAGCACCGAAGTCCTGGGCGTCACAGATACGGAGTATTTT.

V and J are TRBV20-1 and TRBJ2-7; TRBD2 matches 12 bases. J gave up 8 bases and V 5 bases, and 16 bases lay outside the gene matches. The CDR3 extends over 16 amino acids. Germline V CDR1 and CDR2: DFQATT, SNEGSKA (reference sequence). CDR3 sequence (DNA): TGCAGTGCTCCTATCGGAGGGGCTAGCGGGAGGGGGCAGCAGTACTTC. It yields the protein CSAPIGGASGRGQQYF.

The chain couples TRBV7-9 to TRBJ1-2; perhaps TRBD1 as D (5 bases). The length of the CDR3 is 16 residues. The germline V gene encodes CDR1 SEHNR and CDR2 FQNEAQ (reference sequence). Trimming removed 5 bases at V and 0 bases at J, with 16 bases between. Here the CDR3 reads CASSLIDGTTNYGYTF. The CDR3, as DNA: TGTGCCAGCAGCCTAATAGACGGGACGACTAACTATGGCTACACCTTC.

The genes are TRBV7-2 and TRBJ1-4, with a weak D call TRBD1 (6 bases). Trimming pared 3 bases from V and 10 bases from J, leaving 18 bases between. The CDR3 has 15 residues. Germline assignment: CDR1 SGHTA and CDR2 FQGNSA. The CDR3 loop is CASSLNNGGARKLFF. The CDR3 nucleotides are TGTGCCAGCAGCTTGAATAACGGGGGCGCACGAAAACTGTTTTTT.

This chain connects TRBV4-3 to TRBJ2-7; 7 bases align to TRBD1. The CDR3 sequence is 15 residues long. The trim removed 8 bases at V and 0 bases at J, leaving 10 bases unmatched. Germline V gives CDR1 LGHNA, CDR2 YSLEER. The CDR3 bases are TGCGCCAGCTCACAGGGGTTAGGGGTCTCCTACGAGCAGTACTTC. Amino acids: CASSQGLGVSYEQYF.

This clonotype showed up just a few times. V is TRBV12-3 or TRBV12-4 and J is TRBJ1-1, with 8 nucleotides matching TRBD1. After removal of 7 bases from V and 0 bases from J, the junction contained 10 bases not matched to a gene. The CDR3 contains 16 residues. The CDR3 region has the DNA TGTGCCAGCAATTTTCGGACAGGGCCCATGAACACTGAAGCTTTCTTT. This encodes CASNFRTGPMNTEAFF.

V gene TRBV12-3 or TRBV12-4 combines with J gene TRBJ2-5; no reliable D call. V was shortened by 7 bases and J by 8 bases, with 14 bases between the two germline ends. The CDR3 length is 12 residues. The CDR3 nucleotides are TGTGCCAGCACCGTAGGTAGTGAAACCCAGTACTTC. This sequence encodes CASTVGSETQYF.

In DNA, the CDR3 is TGTGCCAGCAGCTTCCTGCAGGGTAACCCTTCCAAGCAGTACTTC. It codes for CASSFLQGNPSKQYF. This chain uses TRBV11-2 with TRBJ2-4; D might be TRBD1 (5 bases). The CDR3 is 15 residues long. Germline assignment: CDR1 SGHAT and CDR2 FQNNGV. Trimming stripped 3 bases from V and 13 bases from J, with 22 bases between.